This is a list of T cell receptor beta chains from one sample in a study of beta chain features in type 1 diabetes. Repertoires were generated with immunoSEQ multiplex PCR, while TCRdb's copy carries only in-frame clones and drops some. The data show about 930,000 clones, with roughly a sixth seen just once and 0.023% held by the top ten. Sequencing was performed on naive CD4+ T cells from blood. The receptors shown here come from a woman between 18 and 29 years old in good health. CDR3s include the opening cysteine and the closing phenylalanine or tryptophan. Fields, in order: J gene, clone size, V gene, D gene, CDR3 length, CDR3 protein, CDR3 DNA. The D gene is left open where the match is weak. The size entry is marked missing in some rows and otherwise reads once, few, many or a size class.

>TRBJ2-5|few|TRBV6-6|NA|10
CASSLGTQYF
TGTGCCAGCTCTCTGGGGACCCAGTACTTC
>TRBJ1-1|NA|TRBV7-9|NA|15
CASSQQDHLNTEAFF
TGCGCCAGCAGCCAACAGGATCATTTAAACACTGAAGCTTTCTTT
>TRBJ2-7|few|TRBV5-5|NA|13
CASSSERVYEQYF
TGTGCCAGCAGCTCGGAGAGGGTCTACGAGCAGTACTTC
>TRBJ2-6|few|TRBV18|NA|17
CASSLAQGNSGANVLTF
TGTGCCAGCTCCCTCGCGCAGGGAAATTCTGGGGCCAACGTCCTGACTTTC
>TRBJ2-2|few|TRBV9|NA|16
CASSVEGGWNTGELFF
TGTGCCAGCAGCGTAGAGGGCGGGTGGAACACCGGGGAGCTGTTTTTT
>TRBJ1-6|NA|TRBV7-9|NA|16
CASSGDFSSYNSPLHF
TGTGCCAGCAGCGGCGATTTCAGCTCCTATAATTCACCCCTCCACTTT
>TRBJ2-7|NA|TRBV7-2|TRBD1|15
CASSVSGTGTYEQYF
TGTGCCAGCAGCGTGTCCGGGACAGGGACCTACGAGCAGTACTTC
>TRBJ2-3|NA|TRBV18|NA|14
CASSPRPGTDTQYF
TGTGCCAGCTCCCCCCGGCCAGGAACAGATACGCAGTATTTT
>TRBJ2-1|few|TRBV7-9|NA|18
CASSLALRQGWFGNEQFF
TGTGCCAGCAGCTTAGCGCTCCGTCAGGGCTGGTTTGGCAATGAGCAGTTCTTC
>TRBJ2-7|NA|TRBV7-2|NA|12
CASSSQGYEQYF
TGTGCCAGCAGCTCGCAGGGGTACGAGCAGTACTTC
>TRBJ2-5|NA|TRBV25-1|NA|13
CASRPEREETQYF
TGTGCCAGCAGGCCGGAGCGAGAGGAGACCCAGTACTTC
>TRBJ2-7|NA|TRBV4-2|NA|15
CASSQDPGRGYEQYF
TGTGCCAGCAGCCAAGATCCCGGTAGGGGCTACGAGCAGTACTTC
>TRBJ2-3|few|TRBV5-1|TRBD2|16
CASRRTSGSSTDTQYF
TGCGCCAGCAGACGGACTAGCGGGAGCTCGACAGATACGCAGTATTTT
>TRBJ2-1|NA|TRBV19|NA|14
CASSIRGTGYEQFF
TGTGCCAGTAGTATAAGGGGGACTGGCTATGAGCAGTTCTTC
>TRBJ1-5|few|TRBV12-5|NA|18
CASGPLYGQRTVHRPQHF
TGTGCTAGTGGCCCACTCTATGGCCAAAGGACGGTCCACCGGCCCCAGCATTTT
>TRBJ1-1|few|TRBV7-9|NA|15
CASSLASGVNTEAFF
TGTGCCAGCAGCTTAGCGTCGGGGGTGAACACTGAAGCTTTCTTT
>TRBJ2-3|NA|TRBV7-9|NA|14
CASSLHKDTDTQYF
TGTGCCAGCAGCTTACACAAGGACACAGATACGCAGTATTTT
>TRBJ2-4|few|TRBV19|TRBD2|16
CASSTSGSSSKNIQYF
TGTGCCAGTAGCACTAGCGGGAGTTCGAGCAAAAACATTCAGTACTTC
>TRBJ2-3|few|TRBV6-1|TRBD2|16
CASSESRGRGTDTQYF
TGTGCCAGCAGTGAATCCCGCGGGAGAGGCACAGATACGCAGTATTTT
>TRBJ2-3|NA|TRBV5-1|TRBD2|17
CASSFGLVGGPGDTQYF
TGCGCCAGCAGCTTCGGACTAGTGGGAGGGCCTGGGGATACGCAGTATTTT
>TRBJ1-1|NA|TRBV15|NA|11
CATSSTTEAFF
TGTGCCACCAGCTCGACGACTGAAGCTTTCTTT
>TRBJ2-1|NA|TRBV7-2|TRBD2|14
CASAQREGRNEQFF
TGTGCCAGCGCACAACGGGAGGGCCGTAATGAGCAGTTCTTC
>TRBJ2-7|few|TRBV5-1|NA|14
CASSLARQANEQYF
TGCGCCAGCAGCTTGGCCAGACAGGCAAATGAGCAGTACTTC
>TRBJ2-1|NA|TRBV28|TRBD2|16
CASSSGTSGSYNEQFF
TGTGCCAGCAGCTCTGGGACTAGCGGCTCCTACAATGAGCAGTTCTTC
>TRBJ2-1|NA|TRBV5-1|TRBD2|16
CASSLGRSGAYNEQFF
TGCGCCAGCAGCTTGGGGCGTAGCGGGGCATACAATGAGCAGTTCTTC
>TRBJ2-3|few|TRBV5-1|NA|14
CASSRGSIGDTQYF
TGCGCCAGCAGTAGAGGGAGTATTGGAGATACGCAGTATTTT
>TRBJ2-1|NA|TRBV6-1|NA|11
CASSEATEQFF
TGTGCCAGCAGTGAAGCGACTGAGCAGTTCTTC
>TRBJ1-2|NA|TRBV5-6|NA|13
CASRRRGDYGYTF
TGTGCCAGCAGGCGAAGGGGAGACTATGGCTACACCTTC
>TRBJ2-7|NA|TRBV18|TRBD1|19
CASSTPGTGRTGDSYEQYF
TGTGCCAGCTCAACACCAGGGACCGGGCGGACAGGGGACTCCTACGAGCAGTACTTC
>TRBJ2-7|NA|TRBV10-3|TRBD1|14
CAARIGQGRNEQYF
TGTGCCGCACGAATCGGACAGGGACGGAACGAGCAGTACTTC
>TRBJ2-3|NA|TRBV7-2|NA|15
CASSRRTHSTDTQYF
TGTGCCAGCAGCCGAAGGACCCACAGCACAGATACGCAGTATTTT
>TRBJ2-2|NA|TRBV29-1|NA|18
CSVALWRRARVDTGELFF
TGCAGCGTTGCCCTATGGCGTAGGGCCAGAGTAGACACCGGGGAGCTGTTTTTT
>TRBJ2-7|NA|TRBV29-1|NA|13
CSVGRVGHYEQYF
TGCAGCGTTGGAAGGGTCGGACACTACGAGCAGTACTTC
>TRBJ2-2|NA|TRBV5-1|TRBD2|16
CASSLVPSGSTGELFF
TGCGCCAGCAGCTTGGTTCCTAGCGGGAGCACCGGGGAGCTGTTTTTT
>TRBJ1-2|few|TRBV19|NA|15
CASSPRGRTNYGYTF
TGTGCCAGTAGCCCACGTGGGCGTACTAACTATGGCTACACCTTC
>TRBJ1-1|NA|TRBV9|TRBD1|14
CASSREQGRRTAFF
TGTGCCAGCAGCCGGGAACAGGGGCGCCGTACCGCTTTCTTT
>TRBJ2-1|NA|TRBV20-1|NA|11
CSARADNEQFF
TGCAGTGCCAGAGCGGACAATGAGCAGTTCTTC
>TRBJ2-3|few|TRBV28|NA|16
CASSWYARYSTDTQYF
TGTGCCAGCAGTTGGTATGCGCGGTACAGCACAGATACGCAGTATTTT
>TRBJ1-4|few|TRBV28|NA|15
CASSRHGTGNEKLFF
TGTGCCAGCAGTCGGCACGGGACCGGTAATGAAAAACTGTTTTTT
>TRBJ2-1|few|TRBV18|TRBD2|15
CASSPLAGDPNEQFF
TGTGCCAGCTCACCACTAGCGGGAGATCCCAATGAGCAGTTCTTC
>TRBJ2-1|few|TRBV6-5|TRBD2|15
CASRGTSGSINEQFF
TGTGCCAGCAGAGGTACTAGCGGGAGTATCAATGAGCAGTTCTTC
>TRBJ2-2|NA|TRBV10-3|NA|12
CAISDRPGELFF
TGTGCCATCAGTGACAGGCCAGGGGAGCTGTTTTTT
>TRBJ2-4|NA|TRBV4-3|NA|14
CASSPAVAKNIQYF
TGCGCCAGCAGCCCGGCAGTAGCCAAAAACATTCAGTACTTC
>TRBJ1-1|many|TRBV4-2|TRBD1|16
CASSQPRQGWVTEAFF
TGTGCCAGCAGCCAACCCAGACAGGGTTGGGTCACTGAAGCTTTCTTT
>TRBJ2-3|few|TRBV5-4|TRBD2|16
CASSQATGGHTDTQYF
TGTGCCAGCAGCCAAGCCACGGGAGGGCACACAGATACGCAGTATTTT
>TRBJ2-6|NA|TRBV13|TRBD2|22
CASSSPRPKTSGRRTGANVLTF
TGTGCCAGCAGCTCCCCCCGGCCAAAGACTAGCGGGAGAAGAACTGGGGCCAACGTCCTGACTTTC
>TRBJ2-5|NA|TRBV18|NA|15
CASSPYSGLQETQYF
TGTGCCAGCTCACCCTACTCAGGGTTACAAGAGACCCAGTACTTC
>TRBJ2-3|NA|TRBV11-3|TRBD2|16
CASSPSGIGSADTQYF
TGTGCCAGCAGCCCAAGCGGGATCGGGAGTGCAGATACGCAGTATTTT
>TRBJ1-2|once|TRBV4-1|NA|16
CASSQGIDGVPLSYTF
TGCGCCAGCAGCCAGGGGATTGACGGAGTTCCCCTTAGCTACACCTTC
>TRBJ2-7|few|TRBV5-6|NA|15
CASSSMGSAAYEQYF
TGTGCCAGCAGCTCCATGGGATCGGCGGCCTACGAGCAGTACTTC
>TRBJ1-5|NA|TRBV15|NA|12
CATSRGAQPQHF
TGTGCCACCAGCAGAGGTGCTCAGCCCCAGCATTTT
>TRBJ2-1|NA|TRBV5-1|TRBD2|15
CASKTSGLSYNEQFF
TGCGCCAGCAAGACTAGCGGGCTAAGCTACAATGAGCAGTTCTTC
>TRBJ2-7|NA|TRBV4-3|NA|15
CASSQNYRDTYEQYF
TGCGCCAGCAGCCAAAACTACCGGGACACCTACGAGCAGTACTTC
>TRBJ1-5|NA|TRBV6-1|NA|17
CASSEVGVRGALQPQHF
TGTGCCAGCAGTGAAGTGGGGGTGCGGGGGGCTCTTCAGCCCCAGCATTTT
>TRBJ2-6|NA|TRBV6-6|NA|16
CASSGGRPGRANVLTF
TGTGCCAGCAGCGGGGGTCGGCCGGGTAGAGCCAACGTCCTGACTTTC
>TRBJ2-1|NA|TRBV10-3|NA|15
CATTEGGPPYGEQFF
TGTGCCACCACTGAAGGAGGGCCGCCTTACGGTGAGCAGTTCTTC
>TRBJ2-1|NA|TRBV5-4|NA|13
CASSLRGLGEQFF
TGTGCCAGCAGCTTGAGGGGTTTGGGTGAGCAGTTCTTC
>TRBJ1-2|NA|TRBV7-9|NA|11
CASSSPYGYTF
TGTGCCAGCAGCTCACCCTATGGCTACACCTTC
>TRBJ2-1|few|TRBV9|NA|15
CASSVDGGTYNEQFF
TGTGCCAGCAGCGTAGATGGCGGGACTTACAATGAGCAGTTCTTC
>TRBJ2-1|few|TRBV15|NA|15
CATSRSGLGREVQFF
TGTGCCACCAGCAGAAGCGGTTTGGGGAGAGAGGTGCAGTTCTTC